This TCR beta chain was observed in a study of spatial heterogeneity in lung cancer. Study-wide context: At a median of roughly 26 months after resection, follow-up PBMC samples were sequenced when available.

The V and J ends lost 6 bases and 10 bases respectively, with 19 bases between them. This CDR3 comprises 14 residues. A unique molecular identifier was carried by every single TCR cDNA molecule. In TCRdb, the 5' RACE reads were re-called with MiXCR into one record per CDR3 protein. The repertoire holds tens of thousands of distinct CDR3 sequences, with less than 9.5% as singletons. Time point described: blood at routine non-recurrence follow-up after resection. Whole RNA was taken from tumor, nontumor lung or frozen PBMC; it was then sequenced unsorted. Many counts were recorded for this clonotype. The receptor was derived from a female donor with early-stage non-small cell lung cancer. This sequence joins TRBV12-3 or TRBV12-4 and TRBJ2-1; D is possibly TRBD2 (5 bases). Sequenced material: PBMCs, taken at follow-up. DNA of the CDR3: TGTGCCAGCAGCCCCCCTGGGCTAGCTATGGAGCAGTTCTTC. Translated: CASSPPGLAMEQFF.